Shown below are 28 T cell receptor beta chains from a single sample sequenced in a study of T cells in localized non-small cell lung cancer. Here immunoSEQ multiplex PCR was the method, and the copy in TCRdb shows in-frame clones only, minus some. The data contain 24,000 or so clones, approximately 86% of them seen just once; the ten biggest clones take up 13% to 15%. Material: peripheral blood, obtained before any cancer treatment. These receptors originate from a female donor at least 60 years old with stage I lung adenocarcinoma.

The chain has TRBV9 and TRBJ2-7; no firm D call. Germline V gene data show CDR1 as SGDLS and CDR2 as YYNGEE. CDR3 length equals 15 residues. The V end was cut by 0 bases, the J end by 3 bases, with 13 bases between. CDR3 in DNA: TGTGCCAGCAGCGTAGGACCTATGGTAGACTACGAGCAGTACTTC. Its translation: CASSVGPMVDYEQYF.

The chain couples TRBV2 to TRBJ1-1; a weak D match, TRBD1 (6 bases). V was shortened by 6 bases and J by 3 bases, with 23 bases between the two germline ends. CDR1 is SNHLY and CDR2 is FYNNEI in the germline V gene. The CDR3 runs to 17 residues. CDR3 DNA sequence: TGTGCCAGCAGCCCTAGGGGCAGGGACACTTGGGACACTGAAGCTTTCTTT. It is translated as CASSPRGRDTWDTEAFF.

This sequence joins TRBV11-2 and TRBJ2-1; 10 bases line up with TRBD1. The V gene's germline CDR1 is SGHAT and CDR2 FQNNGV. The J segment lost 6 bases and the V segment lost 7 bases, leaving 9 bases of the junction unmatched. This CDR3 is 15 amino acids long. The CDR3 sequence: CASTPGTGAFNEQFF. The CDR3 DNA sequence: TGTGCCAGCACGCCCGGGACAGGGGCGTTCAATGAGCAGTTCTTC.

The chain uses TRBV14 and TRBJ1-2; TRBD1 is a possible D gene (5 bases). CDR1 is SGHDN and CDR2 is FVKESK in the germline V gene. The ends were cut back, 1 base at V and 5 bases at J, with 11 bases in the middle. This CDR3 is built from 14 residues. The chain's CDR3 is CASSQVGGRYGYTF. The CDR3 DNA sequence: TGTGCCAGCAGCCAAGTTGGGGGTAGATATGGCTACACCTTC.

The chain has TRBV2 and TRBJ2-2; no definite D call. Germline V gene lookup returns CDR1 SNHLY and CDR2 FYNNEI. The CDR3 totals 13 residues. The V gene lost 4 bases and the J gene lost 2 bases, with 5 bases spanning the gap. The CDR3 loop is CASSGLNTGELFF. CDR3 in DNA: TGTGCCAGCAGTGGTCTTAACACCGGGGAGCTGTTTTTT.

The chain is built from TRBV5-1 and TRBJ2-2; D gene ambiguous. Germline V lookup: CDR1 SGHRS, CDR2 YFSETQ. The CDR3 spans 13 residues. V lost 7 bases to trimming and J lost 3 bases, with 10 bases between them. CDR3 nucleotides: TGCGCCAGCTGCCCTCTCTACACCGGGGAGCTGTTTTTT. This translates into CASCPLYTGELFF.

The V gene is TRBV7-2, the J gene TRBJ1-4; no clear D gene. The CDR3 is made up of 14 amino acids. From germline, CDR1 is SGHTA and CDR2 FQGNSA. Deletions cut 3 bases from V and 5 bases from J, with 10 bases between. The CDR3 coding sequence is TGTGCCAGCAGCTTCCATGGAGGGAATGAAAAACTGTTTTTT. As protein: CASSFHGGNEKLFF. The whole variable domain, filled in from reference TRBV7-2 and TRBJ1-4, reads GAGVSQSPSNKVTEKGKDVELRCDPISGHTALYWYRQSLGQGLEFLIYFQGNSAPDKSGLPSDRFSAERTGGSVSTLTIQRTQQEDSAVYLCASSFHGGNEKLFFGSGTQLSVL.

CDR3: CASSYAASPLHF. CDR3 DNA: TGTGCCAGCAGTTACGCCGCCTCACCCCTCCACTTT. The gene calls are TRBV6-5 and TRBJ1-6, with unresolved D. Trimming left V 2 bases short and J 10 bases short, with 6 bases between. The CDR3 totals 12 residues. CDR1 and CDR2 (germline): MNHEY, SVGAGI.

The CDR3 region is CASSQARTSGGAEQFF. The CDR3 bases are TGTGCCAGCAGCCAAGCCCGGACTAGCGGGGGGGCTGAGCAGTTCTTC. The rearrangement links TRBV4-2 to TRBJ2-1; the match to TRBD2 covers 15 bases. The V segment lost 1 base and the J segment 9 bases; nucleotides outside the gene matches: 4. The germline V gene encodes CDR1 LGHNA and CDR2 YNFKEQ. This CDR3 spans 16 amino acids.

The J gene is TRBJ1-3, the V gene TRBV19, with a possible D match to TRBD1 (6 bases). V was shortened by 6 bases and J by 0 bases, with 18 bases between the two germline ends. The CDR3 totals 17 residues. Per the germline V gene, CDR1 is LNHDA and CDR2 is SQIVND (reference sequence). This chain's CDR3 is CASRRTAGDNSGNTIYF. The CDR3 DNA follows: TGTGCCAGTAGAAGGACAGCCGGGGACAACTCTGGAAACACCATATATTTT.

This chain links TRBV25-1 with TRBJ2-2; D may be TRBD2 (8 bases). The CDR3 consists of 15 residues. The V end lost 5 bases, the J end lost 5 bases, and 15 bases lay between the germline ends. Germline CDR1 is MGHDK and CDR2 is SYGVNS. CDR3 coding DNA: TGTGCCAGCAGTCCCCGGGAGGGGGCGACCGGGGAGCTGTTTTTT. This gives the protein CASSPREGATGELFF.

This chain connects TRBV6-1 to TRBJ2-1; the D is unclear. This CDR3 is built from 15 residues. Trimming removed 10 bases from V and 2 bases from J, with 18 bases in between. The germline CDR1 and CDR2 sequences are MNHNS and SASEGT. The CDR3 spells CATRPSLGTYNEQFF. CDR3 nucleotide sequence: TGTGCCACCCGTCCAAGTCTAGGGACCTACAATGAGCAGTTCTTC.

V and J are TRBV9 and TRBJ2-5; D call uncertain. The CDR3 contains 14 residues. The V and J ends lost 3 bases and 2 bases respectively, with 11 bases between them. From germline, CDR1 is SGDLS and CDR2 YYNGEE. The CDR3 DNA reads TGTGCCAGCAGCGAAACGAATACACAAGAGACCCAGTACTTC. Residues: CASSETNTQETQYF.

The chain combines TRBV5-6 with TRBJ1-6; D is perhaps TRBD1 (6 bases). Trimming took 3 bases from V and 0 from J, leaving 13 bases between them. CDR1 is SGHDT, CDR2 YYEEEE, per germline. The CDR3 spans 17 residues. CDR3 residues: CASSSITGNSYNSPLHF. The CDR3 DNA sequence: TGTGCCAGCAGCTCGATAACAGGGAACTCCTATAATTCACCCCTCCACTTT.

This chain joins TRBV6-1 and TRBJ2-2; unclear D gene. The CDR3 contains 15 residues. Germline lookup yields CDR1 MNHNS and CDR2 SASEGT. Trimming shortened V by 6 bases and J by 1 base, and 12 bases separated the two germline ends. The CDR3 region is CASRGNFGNTGELFF. In DNA form, the CDR3 reads TGTGCCAGCAGGGGAAATTTCGGGAACACCGGGGAGCTGTTTTTT.

The genes are TRBV29-1 and TRBJ2-3, with D maybe TRBD2 (6 bases). The V and J ends lost 6 bases and 1 base respectively, with 17 bases between them. The CDR3 length is 15 residues. Germline V gives CDR1 SQVTM, CDR2 ANQGSEA. The CDR3 DNA is TGCAGCGTCCTTGACGGGGACTGGGGCACAGATACGCAGTATTTT. This sequence encodes CSVLDGDWGTDTQYF.

V usage is TRBV11-2 and J usage is TRBJ2-7; 7 bases align to TRBD1. This CDR3 contains 14 residues. The germline gives CDR1 SGHAT, CDR2 FQNNGV. V gave up 1 base and J gave up 2 bases; unmatched junction bases: 2. The CDR3, as DNA: TGTGCCAGCAGCTTAGGGACAGGTCCCTACGAGCAGTACTTC. This gives the protein CASSLGTGPYEQYF.

The chain is built from TRBV19 and TRBJ2-3, with 7 positions matching TRBD2. Germline assignment: CDR1 LNHDA and CDR2 SQIVND (reference sequence). The CDR3 covers 15 residues. Trimming removed 9 bases from V and 4 bases from J; junction bases left unmatched: 13. CDR3 amino acids: CARLPGLGGSDTQYF. The DNA of the CDR3 is TGTGCCAGGCTCCCGGGACTCGGGGGGTCAGATACGCAGTATTTT.

The chain recombines TRBV29-1 with TRBJ1-1; D possibly corresponds to TRBD1 (5 bases). This CDR3 has 14 residues. Germline values: CDR1 SQVTM, CDR2 ANQGSEA. The V end lost 3 bases, the J end lost 1 base, and 12 bases lay between the germline ends. CDR3: CSVEARGANTEAFF. As DNA, the CDR3 is TGCAGCGTTGAGGCGAGGGGCGCGAACACTGAAGCTTTCTTT.

The V call is TRBV5-5, the J call TRBJ1-5; unclear D gene. CDR1 and CDR2 from the germline V gene are SGHKS and YYEKEE (reference sequence). V lost 1 base and J 1 base, leaving 15 bases between the germline ends. The CDR3 has 17 amino acids. The CDR3 region has the DNA TGTGCCAGCAGCTTGATCCCAATGGACTCGAGCAATCAGCCCCAGCATTTT. This encodes CASSLIPMDSSNQPQHF.

The rearrangement links TRBV7-2 to TRBJ2-3, with TRBD2 matching over 8 bases. With V trimmed by 1 base and J by 0 bases, 9 bases remained unmatched. The CDR3 contains 18 residues. The germline V gene encodes CDR1 SGHTA and CDR2 FQGNSA. In DNA form, the CDR3 reads TGTGCCAGCAGCTTAGGTGGTAGCGGGGACCCTAGCACAGATACGCAGTATTTT. Translated: CASSLGGSGDPSTDTQYF. Full variable domain (remainder filled in from reference TRBV7-2 and TRBJ2-3): GAGVSQSPSNKVTEKGKDVELRCDPISGHTALYWYRQSLGQGLEFLIYFQGNSAPDKSGLPSDRFSAERTGGSVSTLTIQRTQQEDSAVYLCASSLGGSGDPSTDTQYFGPGTRLTVL.

This chain joins TRBV10-1 and TRBJ1-2, with no clear D. With 3 bases removed from V and 4 bases from J, the gap between germline ends came to 9 bases. The CDR3 extends over 13 amino acids. The V gene's germline CDR1 is WNHNN and CDR2 SYGVQD (reference sequence). The CDR3 coding sequence is TGCGCCAGCAGTGACTCTCGGGGCTATGGCTACACCTTC. This translates into CASSDSRGYGYTF.

The rearrangement links TRBV25-1 to TRBJ1-5; unclear D gene. The CDR3 is 13 residues long. V lost 9 bases, J lost 0 bases, and 9 bases lay in between. CDR1 and CDR2 (germline): MGHDK, SYGVNS. CDR3 protein: CASSTASNQPQHF. CDR3 DNA: TGTGCCAGTTCTACAGCTAGCAATCAGCCCCAGCATTTT.

The V and J genes are TRBV27 and TRBJ2-1; 10 positions agree with TRBD2. V lost 4 bases, J lost 7 bases, and 13 bases stayed unmatched. Germline CDR1 and CDR2: MNHEY and SMNVEV (reference sequence). CDR3 size: 17 residues. CDR3 region: CASSSPRKREGLNEQFF. CDR3 nucleotide sequence: TGTGCCAGCAGTTCTCCCCGGAAGCGGGAGGGCCTGAATGAGCAGTTCTTC.

This chain joins TRBV4-1 and TRBJ1-5, with 12 bases aligning to TRBD1. Germline V lookup: CDR1 MGHRA, CDR2 YSYEKL. Trimming at V came to 4 bases and at J to 3 bases, leaving 7 bases not matched to a gene. The CDR3 is made up of 17 amino acids. CDR3 DNA: TGCGCCAGCAGCCCCAGAGGGACAGGGGGCTACAATCAGCCCCAGCATTTT. Translation gives CASSPRGTGGYNQPQHF.

This clone was counted between two and nine times. The rearrangement joins TRBV10-3 to TRBJ1-1, with TRBD1 as a possible D gene (5 bases). Germline loops: CDR1 ENHRY, CDR2 SYGVKD. The V gene lost 8 bases and the J gene lost 7 bases, with 14 bases spanning the gap. This CDR3 contains 12 residues. CDR3: CAISRRGDEAFF. CDR3 in DNA: TGTGCCATCTCCAGACGGGGGGATGAAGCTTTCTTT.

J is TRBJ1-2 and V is TRBV5-5; D gene ambiguous. Germline CDR1 and CDR2: SGHKS and YYEKEE (reference sequence). Trimming shortened V by 1 base and J by 1 base, and 8 bases separated the two germline ends. CDR3 length equals 14 residues. The CDR3 DNA follows: TGTGCCAGCAGCTTGCTTCGGGGTAACTATGGCTACACCTTC. Translation: CASSLLRGNYGYTF.

The V gene is TRBV7-2, the J gene TRBJ1-1; the D gene is possibly TRBD1 (5 bases). With 1 base removed from V and 1 base from J, the gap between germline ends came to 10 bases. The CDR3 loop spans 15 amino acids. Germline values: CDR1 SGHTA, CDR2 FQGNSA. CDR3 in amino acids: CASSLVGGTNTEAFF. DNA of the CDR3: TGTGCCAGCAGCTTAGTAGGAGGGACGAACACTGAAGCTTTCTTT.